Following are 27 T cell receptor beta chains from one sample sequenced in a study of early T cells in non-severe SARS-CoV-2 infection. MiXCR, run by TCRdb on the 5' RACE reads, gives a single entry per CDR3 protein. This table has 22,000 or so distinct CDR3 sequences, roughly 4.4% appearing once. Sequencing used whole blood. The source is an adult who was a healthcare worker with PCR-confirmed SARS-CoV-2 infection or an uninfected control (not recorded which).

This clonotype was observed at least ten times. The chain is built from TRBV5-1 and TRBJ2-1; 8 bases are a match to TRBD1. The germline gives CDR1 SGHRS, CDR2 YFSETQ. V shed 4 bases and J 4 bases; nucleotides not matched to a gene: 7. The CDR3 is 15 amino acids. The CDR3 DNA reads TGCGCCAGCAGCGGACAGGGTTTCCGGTACAATGAGCAGTTCTTC. It yields the protein CASSGQGFRYNEQFF.

The sample holds a few counts of this clonotype. The rearrangement links TRBV29-1 to TRBJ2-7; the D is unclear. V dropped 4 bases and J dropped 2 bases, with 9 bases sitting between them. The germline CDR1 and CDR2 sequences are SQVTM and ANQGSEA. This CDR3 region has 12 residues. In nucleotides, the CDR3 is TGCAGCGTTGTCCAGCCTCCCTACGAGCAGTACTTC. It codes for CSVVQPPYEQYF.

This chain connects TRBV5-1 to TRBJ2-7, with 10 bases that match TRBD2. V dropped 3 bases and J dropped 3; count of bases not matched to a gene: 12. CDR3 length: 17 residues. Per the germline V gene, CDR1 is SGHRS and CDR2 is YFSETQ. As DNA, the CDR3 is TGCGCCAGCAGCTCGGGACTAGCGCGCACTCGAAACTACGAGCAGTACTTC. Its translation: CASSSGLARTRNYEQYF.

The rearrangement links TRBV4-2 to TRBJ2-7; perhaps TRBD2 as D (5 bases). This CDR3 comprises 18 residues. Looked up from germline, CDR1 is LGHNA and CDR2 is YNFKEQ. V lost 0 bases, J lost 6 bases, and 24 bases lay in between. This CDR3 is CASSQEGLRDPGRVEQYF. The CDR3 coding sequence is TGTGCCAGCAGCCAAGAAGGTCTCCGGGATCCCGGCCGGGTCGAGCAGTACTTC.

This clonotype appeared many times. The chain carries TRBV6-5 and TRBJ1-2; TRBD1 matches at 7 bases. The V segment lost 6 bases and the J segment 0 bases; nucleotides outside the gene matches: 7. This CDR3 has 15 residues. Germline-derived CDR1 and CDR2 are MNHEY and SVGAGI. The chain's CDR3 is CASRLVGGPNYGYTF. The CDR3 DNA sequence: TGTGCCAGCAGATTAGTAGGGGGCCCTAACTATGGCTACACCTTC.

The chain has TRBV21-1 and TRBJ2-7; the table's TRBD1 call for D was not verified on the DNA. TRBV21-1 is recorded as a pseudogene. The length of the CDR3 is 17 residues. CDR3 DNA: TGTGCCAGCAGCAGGTACATACGCAGGGGGTTCTCCTACGAGCAGTACTTC. Its translation: CASSRYIRRGFSYEQYF.

The gene calls are TRBV20-1 and TRBJ2-3, with 10 positions matching TRBD2. The length of the CDR3 is 15 residues. Trimming at V came to 5 bases and at J to 6 bases, leaving 11 bases not matched to a gene. Germline V CDR1 and CDR2: DFQATT, SNEGSKA (reference sequence). In DNA, the CDR3 is TGCAGTGCTCCGAAATCTAGCGGGAGTGGCGATACGCAGTATTTT. Encoded protein: CSAPKSSGSGDTQYF.

This clonotype was seen many times. The chain recombines TRBV7-2 with TRBJ2-2, with a tentative D call TRBD2 (6 bases). The V end was cut by 7 bases, the J end by 6 bases, with 15 bases between. This CDR3 comprises 14 residues. Germline values: CDR1 SGHTA, CDR2 FQGNSA. The CDR3 nucleotides are TGTGCCAGCACCAGCGGGCTGGGCGCCGGGGAGCTGTTTTTT. Amino acids: CASTSGLGAGELFF.

This clonotype was seen at least ten times. This sequence joins TRBV2 and TRBJ1-1; D gene unclear. CDR1 SNHLY and CDR2 FYNNEI come from the germline V gene. Trimming cost V 5 bases and J 5 bases, with 15 bases left between them. The CDR3 covers 14 residues. The CDR3 sequence is CASSLSLGGTEAFF. In DNA, the CDR3 is TGTGCCAGCAGTCTCTCGCTCGGAGGGACTGAAGCTTTCTTT.

This clonotype was seen ten or more times. The chain joins TRBV19 to TRBJ2-7, with D unresolved. Trimming stripped 1 base from V and 0 bases from J, with 13 bases between. This CDR3 spans 16 amino acids. In germline, CDR1 is LNHDA, CDR2 SQIVND (reference sequence). The CDR3 DNA sequence: TGTGCCAGTAGTATAGCGGCAGAAACGAGCTCCTACGAGCAGTACTTC. This sequence encodes CASSIAAETSSYEQYF.

This clonotype was detected many times. This chain joins TRBV20-1 and TRBJ2-7; D is perhaps TRBD1 or TRBD2 (7 bases each). CDR1 DFQATT and CDR2 SNEGSKA come from the germline V gene (reference sequence). The CDR3 sequence is 16 residues long. The V and J ends lost 0 bases and 4 bases respectively, with 19 bases between them. CDR3 bases: TGCAGTGCTAGAGATCGGGGGGAACAGGGGATATACGAGCAGTACTTC. Its protein is CSARDRGEQGIYEQYF.

This clonotype was seen many times. The gene calls are TRBV6-5 and TRBJ2-1; D is tentatively TRBD1 or TRBD2 (5 bases each). V shed 0 bases and J shed 6 bases, with 9 bases lying between them. The germline gives CDR1 MNHEY, CDR2 SVGAGI. This CDR3 region has 14 residues. The CDR3 sequence is CASSYSKRGNEQFF. For the CDR3, the DNA is TGTGCCAGCAGTTACTCGAAGAGGGGCAATGAGCAGTTCTTC.

V and J are TRBV7-2 and TRBJ1-1; D call uncertain. This CDR3 is 13 amino acids long. V lost 1 base and J 5 bases, leaving 8 bases between the germline ends. Germline V gives CDR1 SGHTA, CDR2 FQGNSA. In DNA, the CDR3 is TGTGCCAGCAGCTTAGGGGCTTGGACTGAAGCTTTCTTT. Its protein product is CASSLGAWTEAFF. The variable domain in full, completed from reference TRBV7-2 and TRBJ1-1, reads GAGVSQSPSNKVTEKGKDVELRCDPISGHTALYWYRQSLGQGLEFLIYFQGNSAPDKSGLPSDRFSAERTGGSVSTLTIQRTQQEDSAVYLCASSLGAWTEAFFGQGTRLTVV.

This clonotype showed up many times. The chain's CDR3 is CSSRQGGSYNEQFF. Here the CDR3 DNA reads TGCAGTTCCCGACAGGGTGGCTCCTACAATGAGCAGTTCTTC. The chain is built from TRBV20-1 and TRBJ2-1, with 7 bases aligning to TRBD1. The CDR3 sequence is 14 residues long. Germline V gene lookup returns CDR1 DFQATT and CDR2 SNEGSKA (reference sequence). Unmatched junction bases numbered 7, after V lost 8 bases and J lost 0 bases.

Ten or more counts support this clonotype. The V call is TRBV13, the J call TRBJ2-1, with a weak D call TRBD1 (5 bases). The V gene's germline CDR1 is PRHDT and CDR2 FYEKMQ (reference sequence). The CDR3 length is 14 residues. Trimming took 0 bases from V and 9 from J, leaving 12 bases between them. The CDR3 reads CASSLGPPGSEQFF. As DNA, the CDR3 is TGTGCCAGCAGCTTAGGCCCTCCAGGGTCTGAGCAGTTCTTC.

This clonotype was counted ten times or more. CDR3 in amino acids: CASSQDSWGDNEQFF. Here the CDR3 DNA reads TGCGCCAGCAGCCAAGATAGCTGGGGAGACAATGAGCAGTTCTTC. The gene calls are TRBV4-3 and TRBJ2-1; the D gene is possibly TRBD2 (5 bases). Germline CDR1 LGHNA, CDR2 YSLEER. The CDR3 is 15 residues long. V was trimmed by 0 bases and J by 5 bases, leaving 11 bases between them.

This clonotype has just a few counts. The J gene is TRBJ2-4, the V gene TRBV19; possible D gene TRBD1, 6 bases. CDR3 length: 15 amino acids. With 0 bases removed from V and 4 bases from J, the gap between germline ends came to 10 bases. Germline lookup yields CDR1 LNHDA and CDR2 SQIVND (reference sequence). CDR3 coding DNA: TGTGCCAGTAGTATAGATAATAGGGGGAAAAACATTCAGTACTTC. This encodes CASSIDNRGKNIQYF.

V is TRBV4-3 and J is TRBJ2-1; 9 nucleotides match TRBD1. Germline-derived CDR1 and CDR2 are LGHNA and YSLEER. This CDR3 is built from 15 residues. The J segment lost 7 bases and the V segment lost 0 bases, leaving 4 bases of the junction unmatched. The CDR3 reads CASSQEGTGSNEQFF. In nucleotides, the CDR3 is TGCGCCAGCAGCCAAGAAGGGACAGGGTCGAATGAGCAGTTCTTC.

This clonotype showed up many times. The chain is built from TRBV28 and TRBJ1-2; D is undetermined. CDR3 length: 13 residues. The V gene lost 11 bases and the J gene lost 2 bases, with 15 bases spanning the gap. CDR1 MDHEN and CDR2 SYDVKM come from the germline V gene. CDR3 region: CALAAPGNYGYTF. The CDR3 coding sequence is TGTGCCTTGGCAGCGCCGGGGAACTATGGCTACACCTTC.

The rearrangement joins TRBV5-1 to TRBJ2-3; no clear D. The germline CDR1 and CDR2 sequences are SGHRS and YFSETQ. This CDR3 is 14 amino acids long. Trimming removed 0 bases from V and 0 bases from J, with 5 bases in between. The CDR3: CASSLDSSTDTQYF. Written as DNA, the CDR3 is TGCGCCAGCAGCTTGGACAGTAGCACAGATACGCAGTATTTT.

The gene calls are TRBV12-3 or TRBV12-4 and TRBJ1-3; 7 bases match TRBD1. V shed 3 bases and J 0 bases; nucleotides not matched to a gene: 11. The CDR3 length is 18 residues. The CDR3, as DNA: TGTGCCAGCAGTTTGTATCTAAGGGGGCCGAGCTCTGGAAACACCATATATTTT. This translates into CASSLYLRGPSSGNTIYF.

A remark on this clonotype: Compared with germline, one end of the junction differs, possibly owing to a read error. The rearrangement links TRBV6-2 or TRBV6-3 to TRBJ2-1; D call uncertain. From germline, CDR1 is MNHEY and CDR2 SVGEGT. The CDR3 covers 14 residues. For the CDR3, the DNA is TGTGCCAGCAGCTCGCTAACTACGTACACTGAGCAGTTCTTC. Encoded protein: CASSSLTTYTEQFF.

This clonotype was observed many times. V is TRBV7-9 and J is TRBJ2-3; 7 nucleotides agree with TRBD1. The V segment lost 3 bases and the J segment 4 bases; nucleotides outside the gene matches: 16. Germline loops: CDR1 SEHNR, CDR2 FQNEAQ (reference sequence). The CDR3 has 18 residues. The CDR3 DNA follows: TGTGCCAGCAGCTTGTGGGTCCCCGGGACAGTCTTTTCAGATACGCAGTATTTT. Encoded protein: CASSLWVPGTVFSDTQYF. The full variable domain, completed using reference TRBV7-9 and TRBJ2-3, is DTGVSQNPRHKITKRGQNVTFRCDPISEHNRLYWYRQTLGQGPEFLTYFQNEAQLEKSRLLSDRFSAERPKGSFSTLEIQRTEQGDSAMYLCASSLWVPGTVFSDTQYFGPGTRLTVL.

Only a few counts were recorded for this clonotype. V is TRBV20-1 and J is TRBJ1-6; D not certain. The CDR3 loop spans 13 amino acids. V gave up 3 bases and J gave up 7 bases, with 10 bases separating them. The germline CDR1 and CDR2 sequences are DFQATT and SNEGSKA (reference sequence). The CDR3 DNA reads as TGCAGTGCTAGGCGGGTAGCCAATTCACCCCTCCACTTT. It codes for CSARRVANSPLHF.

This clonotype occurred many times. The gene calls are TRBV7-3 and TRBJ2-7; D ambiguous. Per the germline V gene, CDR1 is SGHTA and CDR2 is FQGTGA. The CDR3 has 15 residues. Deletions cut 0 bases from V and 2 bases from J, with 11 bases between. CDR3 bases: TGTGCCAGCAGCTTAACGGGCGGCACAACCTACGAGCAGTACTTC. Protein product: CASSLTGGTTYEQYF.

Ten or more counts support this clonotype. The chain carries TRBV7-8 and TRBJ2-5, with a possible D match to TRBD2 (5 bases). V lost 1 base, J lost 2 bases, and 14 bases lay in between. CDR1 and CDR2 (germline): SGHVS, FQNEAQ. The length of the CDR3 is 16 residues. The CDR3 here is CASSLDSAGRQETQYF. CDR3 nucleotides: TGTGCCAGCAGCTTAGATTCTGCGGGTCGACAAGAGACCCAGTACTTC.

On this clonotype: A much larger clone sits a single nucleotide away, making a read error possible. The conserved phenylalanine or tryptophan is not found at the CDR3 terminus, so this likely reflects a read error. V usage is TRBV2 and J usage is TRBJ2-3, with unresolved D. This CDR3 is built from 12 residues. Germline CDR1 SNHLY, CDR2 FYNNEI. Trimming took 10 bases from V and 5 from J, leaving 13 bases between them. CDR3 sequence reads: CATNEVGDTQYI. The CDR3 DNA sequence: TGTGCCACGAACGAGGTTGGAGATACGCAGTATATT.